This TCR beta chain was retrieved from a study of T-cell memory formation after mild COVID-19. This clonotype has only a few counts. TCRdb fed the 5' RACE reads into MiXCR, producing one record per CDR3 protein. Of about 210,000 distinct CDR3 sequences detected, approximately 30% appear once; the ten largest clones hold approximately 10%. CDR3 length: 15 amino acids. The V and J ends lost 1 base and 6 bases, in that order; junction bases with no gene match: 6. Germline V CDR1 and CDR2: MNHEY, SVGEGT. The chain couples TRBV6-2 or TRBV6-3 to TRBJ2-7, with 10 bases lining up with TRBD2. This clonotype was sampled from an adult woman who had mild COVID-19 (a few samples of this study predate the infection). Cell type and time point are not known. The sequenced sample consisted of PBMCs or a T cell subset sorted from them (not recorded which). CDR3 residues: CASSYFGLAEIEQYF. The CDR3 DNA reads TGTGCCAGCAGTTACTTTGGACTAGCGGAAATCGAGCAGTACTTC.